This entry describes one TCR beta chain. In the study's own analysis: It was from reference gene primer amplification that nucleated cell counts were estimated. Assay: immunoSEQ multiplex PCR; the TCRdb copy retains only in-frame clones and omits some. The V and J calls and the clone size are those of that table, but D and trimming were determined from the DNA. The table lists 200,000 to 250,000 clones, about 83% of them singletons. This CDR3 is 16 amino acids long. V was pared by 2 bases and J by 4 bases, with 15 bases between. Looked up from germline, CDR1 is MNHEY and CDR2 is SMNVEV (reference sequence). These data originate in a study of blood T cell repertoires in COVID-19. Study as a whole: Sources were T cells, B-cell-depleted T cells, or PBMCs; the material itself was cDNA or gDNA.

Sequences were obtained from PBMCs or T cells enriched from blood (not recorded which). The chain carries TRBV27 and TRBJ1-5, with D maybe TRBD1 (5 bases). This receptor was identified in a woman aged 45-60 years who had been exposed to COVID-19. The CDR3 nucleotides are TGTGCCAGCAGTTTACGGTCAGGGTACGGAAATCAGCCCCAGCATTTT. As protein: CASSLRSGYGNQPQHF.